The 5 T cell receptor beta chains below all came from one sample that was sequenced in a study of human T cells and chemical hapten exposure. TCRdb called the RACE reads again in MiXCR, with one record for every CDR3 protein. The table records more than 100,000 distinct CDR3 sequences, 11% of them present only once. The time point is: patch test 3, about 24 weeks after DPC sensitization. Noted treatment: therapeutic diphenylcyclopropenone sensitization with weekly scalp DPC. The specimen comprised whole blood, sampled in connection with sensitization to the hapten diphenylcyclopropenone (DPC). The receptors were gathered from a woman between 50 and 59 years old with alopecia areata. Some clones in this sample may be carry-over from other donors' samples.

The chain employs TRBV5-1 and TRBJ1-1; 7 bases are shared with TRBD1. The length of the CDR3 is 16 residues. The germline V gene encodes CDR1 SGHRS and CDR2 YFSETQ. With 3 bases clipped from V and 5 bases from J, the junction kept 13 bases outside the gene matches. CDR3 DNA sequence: TGCGCCAGCAGCTCGACAGGGAAGGGTAAGAGGACTGAAGCTTTCTTT. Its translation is CASSSTGKGKRTEAFF.

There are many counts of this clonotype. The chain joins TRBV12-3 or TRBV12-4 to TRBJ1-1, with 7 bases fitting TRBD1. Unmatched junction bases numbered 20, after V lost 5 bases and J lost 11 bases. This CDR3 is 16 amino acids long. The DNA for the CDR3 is TGTGCCAGCAGTCCCGGGACAGCCACAACCCTCCGTGGGGCTTTCTTT. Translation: CASSPGTATTLRGAFF.

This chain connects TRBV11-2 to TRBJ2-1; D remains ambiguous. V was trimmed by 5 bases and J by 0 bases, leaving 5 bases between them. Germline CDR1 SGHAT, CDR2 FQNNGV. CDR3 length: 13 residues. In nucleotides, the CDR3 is TGTGCCAGCAGCCTCTTCTCCTACAATGAGCAGTTCTTC. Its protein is CASSLFSYNEQFF.

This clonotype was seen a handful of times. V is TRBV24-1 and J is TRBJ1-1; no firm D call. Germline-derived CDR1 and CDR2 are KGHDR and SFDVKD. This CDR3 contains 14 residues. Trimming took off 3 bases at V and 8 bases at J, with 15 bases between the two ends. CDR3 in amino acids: CATSDRRILREAFF. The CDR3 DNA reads TGTGCCACCAGTGATCGTCGAATCCTACGGGAAGCTTTCTTT.

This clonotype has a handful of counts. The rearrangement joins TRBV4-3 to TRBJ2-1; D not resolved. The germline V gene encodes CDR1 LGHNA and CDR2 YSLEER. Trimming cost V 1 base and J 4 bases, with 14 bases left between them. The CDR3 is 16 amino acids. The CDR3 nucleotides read TGCGCCAGCAGCCAAGCATGGTCGCAGGTATACAATGAGCAGTTCTTC. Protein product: CASSQAWSQVYNEQFF.